The clone carrying this T cell receptor beta chain was observed a handful of times. Its target is not known. This sample was taken from a study of blood T cells in healthy people across ages. Study results and limitations: More naive CD4+ cells and higher diversity were found in long-lived than in aged donors.

The length of the CDR3 is 13 residues. Germline CDR1 MGHRA, CDR2 YSYEKL. V was clipped by 0 bases and J by 6 bases, with 9 bases between them. PCR was performed a second time for about 7 to 12 cycles using a sample-barcoded 5' primer and a J-beta primer mix. One entry per CDR3 protein, called by TCRdb with MiXCR from the 5' RACE reads. The sample shows over 1,300,000 distinct CDR3 sequences, roughly 64% of them seen only once. The chain recombines TRBV4-1 with TRBJ2-7; D gene ambiguous. The specimen sequenced was blood. The clonotype originates from a man between 18 and 29 years old in good health. The CDR3 here is CASSQDQISEQYF. In nucleotides, the CDR3 is TGCGCCAGCAGCCAAGACCAAATCTCCGAGCAGTACTTC.